One sample yielded the 5 T cell receptor beta chains listed below, sequenced in a study of blood T cells in healthy people across ages. The authors ran a second PCR of roughly 6 to 12 cycles using a sample-barcoded 5' primer and a J-beta primer mix. TCRdb used MiXCR to reprocess the 5' RACE reads, holding one entry per CDR3 protein. The data show about 670,000 distinct CDR3 sequences, about 43% seen once. Sequencing was done on a sample of blood. These receptors all stem from a man at least 80 years old in good health.

This clonotype has more than one count but fewer than ten. The chain uses TRBV27 and TRBJ1-5; 8 bases are a match to TRBD1. Per the germline V gene, CDR1 is MNHEY and CDR2 is SMNVEV (reference sequence). V trimming: 4 bases; J trimming: 6 bases; junction bases outside the gene matches: 8. The length of the CDR3 is 15 residues. CDR3 protein: CASSSRGPVGQPQHF. CDR3 DNA sequence: TGTGCCAGCAGTTCCAGGGGGCCGGTAGGTCAGCCCCAGCATTTT.

The chain couples TRBV18 to TRBJ2-7, with 8 bases that match TRBD2. The CDR3 contains 14 residues. V was clipped by 3 bases and J by 6 bases; unmatched bases: 7. The germline V gene has CDR1 KGHSH and CDR2 LQKENI. CDR3 coding DNA: TGTGCCAGCTCACCGGAGGCAGGGACTAGCGAGCAGTACTTC. Its protein product is CASSPEAGTSEQYF.

The J gene is TRBJ2-6, the V gene TRBV5-5; D is perhaps TRBD1 (5 bases). Trimming cost V 0 bases and J 0 bases, with 19 bases left between them. There are 20 residues in the CDR3. Germline lookup yields CDR1 SGHKS and CDR2 YYEKEE (reference sequence). DNA of the CDR3: TGTGCCAGCAGCTTGGAAGGCAGGGCACACACAAGCTCTGGGGCCAACGTCCTGACTTTC. This translates into CASSLEGRAHTSSGANVLTF.

This clonotype was found many times. The chain couples TRBV29-1 to TRBJ2-1; a possible D gene is TRBD1 (7 bases). Trimming stripped 2 bases from V and 2 bases from J, with 13 bases between. This CDR3 spans 15 amino acids. Germline-derived CDR1 and CDR2 are SQVTM and ANQGSEA. CDR3 sequence (DNA): TGCAGCGTTGAATCGGCGGGACAGACCTACAATGAGCAGTTCTTC. Translated, it gives CSVESAGQTYNEQFF.

A note on this clonotype: A much larger clone differs from this one at a single base, so this may be a read error. The V and J genes are TRBV12-3 or TRBV12-4 and TRBJ2-5; D ambiguous. CDR3 length: 14 amino acids. This chain's CDR3 is CASSLVGNQETRYF. In DNA form, the CDR3 reads TGTGCCAGCAGTTTAGTAGGGAACCAAGAGACCCGGTACTTC.